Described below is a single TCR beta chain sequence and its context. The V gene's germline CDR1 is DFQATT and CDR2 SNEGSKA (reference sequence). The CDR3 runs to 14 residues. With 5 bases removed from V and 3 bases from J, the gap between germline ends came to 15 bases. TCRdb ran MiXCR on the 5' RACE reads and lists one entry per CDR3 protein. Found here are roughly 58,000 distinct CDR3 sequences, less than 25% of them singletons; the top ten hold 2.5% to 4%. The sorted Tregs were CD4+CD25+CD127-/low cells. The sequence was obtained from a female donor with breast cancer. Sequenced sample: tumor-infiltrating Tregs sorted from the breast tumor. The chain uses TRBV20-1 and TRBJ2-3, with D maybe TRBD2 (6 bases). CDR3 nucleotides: TGCAGTGCTTATAGCGGAGTAACGACAGATACGCAGTATTTT. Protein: CSAYSGVTTDTQYF.